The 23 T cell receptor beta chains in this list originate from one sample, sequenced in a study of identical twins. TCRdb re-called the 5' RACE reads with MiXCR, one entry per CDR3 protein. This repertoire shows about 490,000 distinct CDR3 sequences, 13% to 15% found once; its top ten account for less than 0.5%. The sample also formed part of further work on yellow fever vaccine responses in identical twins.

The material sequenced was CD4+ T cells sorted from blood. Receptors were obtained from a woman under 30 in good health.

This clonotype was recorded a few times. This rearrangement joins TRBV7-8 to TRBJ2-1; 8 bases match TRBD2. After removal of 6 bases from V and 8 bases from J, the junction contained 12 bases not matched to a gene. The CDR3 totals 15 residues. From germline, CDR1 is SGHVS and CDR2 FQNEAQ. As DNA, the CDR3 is TGTGCCAGCAGGGACTCGGGAGGGCCTTTCGATGAGCAGTTCTTC. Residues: CASRDSGGPFDEQFF.

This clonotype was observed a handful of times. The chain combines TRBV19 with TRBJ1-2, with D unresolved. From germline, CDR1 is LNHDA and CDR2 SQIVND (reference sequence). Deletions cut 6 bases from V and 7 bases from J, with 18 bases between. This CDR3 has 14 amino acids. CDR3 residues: CASRTREGTSGYTF. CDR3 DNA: TGTGCCAGTAGGACCCGGGAGGGAACGAGTGGCTACACCTTC.

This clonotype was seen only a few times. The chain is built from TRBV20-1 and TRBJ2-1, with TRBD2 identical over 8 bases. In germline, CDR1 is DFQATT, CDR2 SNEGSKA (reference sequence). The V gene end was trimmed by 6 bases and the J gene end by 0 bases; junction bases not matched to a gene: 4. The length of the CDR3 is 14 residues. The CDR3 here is CSAKRGSSYNEQFF. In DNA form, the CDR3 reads TGCAGTGCAAAGCGGGGGAGCTCCTACAATGAGCAGTTCTTC.

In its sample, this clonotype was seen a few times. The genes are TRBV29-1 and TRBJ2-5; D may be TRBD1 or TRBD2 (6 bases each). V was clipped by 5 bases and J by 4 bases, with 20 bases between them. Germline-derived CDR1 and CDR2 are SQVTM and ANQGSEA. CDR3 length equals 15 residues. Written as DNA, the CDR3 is TGCAGCGTTAGGGGGGCCGATTGGGGGACAGAGACCCAGTACTTC. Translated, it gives CSVRGADWGTETQYF.

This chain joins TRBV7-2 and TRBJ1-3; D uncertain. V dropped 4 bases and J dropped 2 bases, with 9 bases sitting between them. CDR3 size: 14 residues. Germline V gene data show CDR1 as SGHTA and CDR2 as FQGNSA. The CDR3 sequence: CASSSSWAGNTIYF. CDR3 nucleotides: TGTGCCAGCAGCTCTAGTTGGGCTGGAAACACCATATATTTT.

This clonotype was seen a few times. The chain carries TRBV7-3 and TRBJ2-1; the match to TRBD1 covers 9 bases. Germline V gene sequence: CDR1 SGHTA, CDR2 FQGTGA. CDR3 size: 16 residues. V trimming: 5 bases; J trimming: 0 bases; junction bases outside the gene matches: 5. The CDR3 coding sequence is TGTGCCAGCAGCCCCGGGACAGGGAGCTCCTACAATGAGCAGTTCTTC. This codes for CASSPGTGSSYNEQFF.

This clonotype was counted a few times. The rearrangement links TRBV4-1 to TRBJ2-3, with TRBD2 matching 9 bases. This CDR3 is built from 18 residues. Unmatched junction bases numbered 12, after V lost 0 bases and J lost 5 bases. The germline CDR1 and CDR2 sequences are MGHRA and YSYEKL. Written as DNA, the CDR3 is TGCGCCAGCAGCCAAGAGTTTCCTCGCGGGGGGGCCCAAGATACGCAGTATTTT. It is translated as CASSQEFPRGGAQDTQYF.

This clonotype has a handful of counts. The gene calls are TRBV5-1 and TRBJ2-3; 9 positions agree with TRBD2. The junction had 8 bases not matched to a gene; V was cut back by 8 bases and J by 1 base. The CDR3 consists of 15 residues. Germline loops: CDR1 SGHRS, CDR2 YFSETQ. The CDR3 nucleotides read TGCGCCAGTCGGCCTCTAGCGGGACGCACAGATACGCAGTATTTT. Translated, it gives CASRPLAGRTDTQYF.

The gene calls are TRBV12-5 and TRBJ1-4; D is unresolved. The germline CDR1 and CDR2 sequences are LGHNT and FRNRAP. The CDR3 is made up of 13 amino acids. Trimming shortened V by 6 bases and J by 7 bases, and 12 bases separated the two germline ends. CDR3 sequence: CASGRWEVEKLFF. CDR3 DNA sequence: TGTGCTAGTGGCCGCTGGGAGGTTGAAAAACTGTTTTTT.

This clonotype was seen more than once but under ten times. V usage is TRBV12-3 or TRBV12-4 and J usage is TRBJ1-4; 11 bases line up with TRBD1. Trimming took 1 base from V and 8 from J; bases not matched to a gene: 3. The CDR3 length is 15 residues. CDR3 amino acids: CASSLGTGGREKLFF. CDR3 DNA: TGTGCCAGCAGTTTAGGGACAGGGGGCCGGGAAAAACTGTTTTTT.

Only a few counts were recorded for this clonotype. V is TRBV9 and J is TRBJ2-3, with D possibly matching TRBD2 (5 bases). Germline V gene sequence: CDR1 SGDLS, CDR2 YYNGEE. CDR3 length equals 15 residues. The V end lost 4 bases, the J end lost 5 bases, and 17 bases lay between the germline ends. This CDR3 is CASSSQVIAQDTQYF. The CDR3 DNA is TGTGCCAGCAGCTCCCAGGTAATAGCGCAAGATACGCAGTATTTT.

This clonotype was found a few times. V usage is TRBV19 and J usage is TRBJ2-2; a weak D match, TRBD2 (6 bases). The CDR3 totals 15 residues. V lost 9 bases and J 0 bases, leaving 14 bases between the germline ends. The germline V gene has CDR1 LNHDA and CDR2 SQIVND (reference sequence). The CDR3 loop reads CASRDWGANTGELFF. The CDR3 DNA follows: TGTGCCAGCCGAGATTGGGGGGCGAACACCGGGGAGCTGTTTTTT.

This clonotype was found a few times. CDR3 sequence (DNA): TGCGCCAGCAGCTTCCACCACTCTGGGGCCAACGTCCTGACTTTC. This codes for CASSFHHSGANVLTF. The chain couples TRBV5-1 to TRBJ2-6, with D uncertain. This CDR3 has 15 amino acids. Trimming cost V 2 bases and J 0 bases, with 6 bases left between them. The germline V gene has CDR1 SGHRS and CDR2 YFSETQ.

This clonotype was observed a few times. CDR3 in DNA: TGTGCCAGCAGACGTCAGTCGAGTTGGATAAGCTCCTATAATTCACCCCTCCACTTT. This sequence encodes CASRRQSSWISSYNSPLHF. This sequence joins TRBV6-4 and TRBJ1-6; no firm D call. V lost 6 bases to trimming and J lost 0 bases, with 21 bases between them. The CDR3 contains 19 residues. In germline, CDR1 is MRHNA, CDR2 SNTAGT.

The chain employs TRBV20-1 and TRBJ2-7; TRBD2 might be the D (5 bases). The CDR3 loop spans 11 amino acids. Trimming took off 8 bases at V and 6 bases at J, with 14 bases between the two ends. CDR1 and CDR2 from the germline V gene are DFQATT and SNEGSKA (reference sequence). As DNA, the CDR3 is TGCAGTACACCTCTAGCTTCCGAGCAGTACTTC. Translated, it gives CSTPLASEQYF.

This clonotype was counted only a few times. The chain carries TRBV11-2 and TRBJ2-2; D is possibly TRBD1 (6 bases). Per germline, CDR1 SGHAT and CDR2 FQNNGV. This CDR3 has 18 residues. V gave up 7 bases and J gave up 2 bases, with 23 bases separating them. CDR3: CASTPVKWGLPNTGELFF. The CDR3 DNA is TGTGCCAGCACCCCGGTCAAATGGGGGCTCCCAAACACCGGGGAGCTGTTTTTT.

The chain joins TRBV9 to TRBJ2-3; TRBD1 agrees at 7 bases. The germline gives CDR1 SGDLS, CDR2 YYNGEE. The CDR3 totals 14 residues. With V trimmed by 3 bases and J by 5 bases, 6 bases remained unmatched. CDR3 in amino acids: CASSEGQLQDTQYF. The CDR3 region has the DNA TGTGCCAGCAGCGAGGGACAGCTACAAGATACGCAGTATTTT.

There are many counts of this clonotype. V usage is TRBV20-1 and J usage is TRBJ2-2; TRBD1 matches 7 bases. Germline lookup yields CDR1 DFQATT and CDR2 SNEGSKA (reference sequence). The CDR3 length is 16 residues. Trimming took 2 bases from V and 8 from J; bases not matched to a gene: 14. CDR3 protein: CSARHSLTGARGELFF. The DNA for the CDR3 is TGCAGTGCTAGACATTCCCTCACAGGGGCGAGGGGGGAGCTGTTTTTT.

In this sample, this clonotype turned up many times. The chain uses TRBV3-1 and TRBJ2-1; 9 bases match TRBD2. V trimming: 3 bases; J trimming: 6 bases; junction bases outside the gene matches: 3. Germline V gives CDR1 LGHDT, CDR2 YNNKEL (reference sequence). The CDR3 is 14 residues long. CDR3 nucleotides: TGTGCCAGCAGCCACCTAGCGGGATCCAATGAGCAGTTCTTC. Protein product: CASSHLAGSNEQFF.

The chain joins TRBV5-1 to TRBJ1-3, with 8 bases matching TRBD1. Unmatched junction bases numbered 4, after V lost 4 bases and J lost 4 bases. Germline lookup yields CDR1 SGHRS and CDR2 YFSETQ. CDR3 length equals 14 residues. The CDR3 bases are TGCGCCAGCAGCCGGGACAGGTGGGGAAACACCATATATTTT. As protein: CASSRDRWGNTIYF.

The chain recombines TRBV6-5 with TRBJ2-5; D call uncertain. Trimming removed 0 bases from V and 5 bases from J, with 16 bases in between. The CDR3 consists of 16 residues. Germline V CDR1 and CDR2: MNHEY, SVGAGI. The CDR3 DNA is TGTGCCAGCAGTTACTCGGACGGGTTGGCTTATGAGACCCAGTACTTC. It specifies CASSYSDGLAYETQYF.

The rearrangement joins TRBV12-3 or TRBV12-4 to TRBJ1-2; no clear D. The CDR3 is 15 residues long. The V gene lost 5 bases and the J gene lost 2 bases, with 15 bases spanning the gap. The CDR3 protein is CASSPYGQRNYGYTF. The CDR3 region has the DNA TGTGCCAGCAGTCCATATGGGCAGAGAAACTATGGCTACACCTTC.

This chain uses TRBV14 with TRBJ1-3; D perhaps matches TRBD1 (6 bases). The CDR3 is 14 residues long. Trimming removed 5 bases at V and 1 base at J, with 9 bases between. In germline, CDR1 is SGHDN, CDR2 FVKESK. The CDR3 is CASSYGTSGNTIYF. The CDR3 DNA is TGTGCCAGCAGCTACGGGACATCTGGAAACACCATATATTTT.